This entry lists 6 T cell receptor beta chains sequenced from one sample in a study of OX40 agonist ivuxolimab in advanced cancers. Profiled with immunoSEQ multiplex PCR; TCRdb holds only in-frame clones, not every one. The sample lists tens of thousands of clones; approximately 90% were seen once. Sequenced here: CD4+ or CD8+ T cells sorted from blood, sampled in a trial of the OX40 agonist ivuxolimab. The receptors were gathered from an adult with an advanced solid tumor such as melanoma, head and neck, liver or kidney cancer.

The chain is built from TRBV7-2 and TRBJ2-2; 9 positions match TRBD2. The ends lost 2 bases at V and 2 bases at J; junction bases unmatched: 3. The CDR3 covers 16 residues. Germline V gene lookup returns CDR1 SGHTA and CDR2 FQGNSA. CDR3 DNA: TGTGCCAGCAGCTTAAATAGCGGGGGCAACACCGGGGAGCTGTTTTTT. Its translation is CASSLNSGGNTGELFF.

This chain links TRBV28 with TRBJ1-4; D gene unclear. The CDR3 has 15 amino acids. Trimming shortened V by 6 bases and J by 7 bases, and 18 bases separated the two germline ends. From germline, CDR1 is MDHEN and CDR2 SYDVKM. The CDR3 nucleotides are TGTGCCAGCAGGAGCCCGGGGAAGGGTTTTGAAAAACTGTTTTTT. Translating gives CASRSPGKGFEKLFF.

The rearrangement uses TRBV18 and TRBJ1-3; TRBD1 is a possible D gene (5 bases). Trimming pared 3 bases from V and 0 bases from J, leaving 21 bases between. The CDR3 extends over 19 amino acids. The germline V gene has CDR1 KGHSH and CDR2 LQKENI. CDR3 loop: CASSPSLFSTGDSGNTIYF. DNA for the CDR3: TGTGCCAGCTCACCGTCCCTCTTCTCGACGGGGGACTCTGGAAACACCATATATTTT.

The CDR3 protein is CASSFDTSGYQETQYF. The CDR3, as DNA: TGTGCCAGCAGTTTTGACACTAGCGGGTATCAAGAGACCCAGTACTTC. V gene TRBV27 combines with J gene TRBJ2-5; 9 positions match TRBD2. The V gene end was trimmed by 3 bases and the J gene end by 2 bases; junction bases not matched to a gene: 7. The CDR3 length is 16 residues. Germline CDR1 MNHEY, CDR2 SMNVEV (reference sequence).

The chain is built from TRBV4-1 and TRBJ1-2; D is unresolved. Germline assignment: CDR1 MGHRA and CDR2 YSYEKL. V was cut by 2 bases and J by 2 bases, with 3 bases left in between. The CDR3 covers 12 residues. The CDR3 sequence is CASSQLNYGYTF. For the CDR3, the DNA is TGCGCCAGCAGCCAATTAAACTATGGCTACACCTTC.

The genes are TRBV5-1 and TRBJ1-4; TRBD1 matches at 11 bases. The J segment lost 7 bases and the V segment lost 4 bases, leaving 3 bases of the junction unmatched. The CDR3 sequence is 14 residues long. CDR1 SGHRS and CDR2 YFSETQ come from the germline V gene. The CDR3 coding sequence is TGCGCCAGCAGCATGGACAGGGGGCCTGAAAAACTGTTTTTT. This translates into CASSMDRGPEKLFF.